Here is one T cell receptor (beta chain) with its context. This entry comes from a study of T cells in Graves' hyperthyroidism and ophthalmopathy. Amplified TCR beta CDR3 regions came from RNA transcripts. The primer set for the first-round RT-PCR of the TCR CDR3 was HTBI. TCRdb called the multiplex PCR reads again in MiXCR, with one record for every CDR3 protein. The table includes about 840,000 distinct CDR3 sequences, 35% to 45% detected once. This CDR3 has 14 amino acids. Trimming stripped 2 bases from V and 6 bases from J, with 13 bases between. This chain uses TRBV12-3 or TRBV12-4 with TRBJ2-5, with D perhaps matching TRBD1 (5 bases). Specimen: blood. This TCR was recovered from a man aged 18 to 35 with Graves' hyperthyroidism. The CDR3, as DNA: TGTGCCAGCAGTTTATCGGGCAGGGCGAAGACCCAGTACTTC. Translation gives CASSLSGRAKTQYF.